The 23 T cell receptor beta chains in this list originate from one sample, sequenced in a study of Tregs in tolerant kidney transplant recipients. Only in-frame clones appear in the TCRdb table, and some are missing; sequencing was by immunoSEQ multiplex PCR. The sample includes roughly 80,000 clones, approximately 89% of them seen just once. The starting material was Tregs from blood, obtained before the transplant. All receptors derive from a human donor who received a combined kidney and bone marrow transplant.

The chain joins TRBV7-6 to TRBJ2-1; D is unclear. From germline, CDR1 is SGHVS and CDR2 FNYEAQ. The length of the CDR3 is 13 residues. The V gene lost 4 bases and the J gene lost 6 bases, with 10 bases spanning the gap. Here the CDR3 DNA reads TGTGCCAGCAGCTGGGATGGGTCCAATGAGCAGTTCTTC. It encodes CASSWDGSNEQFF.

The V call is TRBV30, the J call TRBJ2-1; TRBD1 aligns across 11 bases. Germline V lookup: CDR1 GTSNPN, CDR2 SVGIG (reference sequence). There are 15 residues in the CDR3. The ends lost 1 base at V and 4 bases at J; junction bases unmatched: 3. The DNA for the CDR3 is TGTGCCTGGAGTGGAGGGACAGGGGGATACAATGAGCAGTTCTTC. Translation gives CAWSGGTGGYNEQFF.

The chain joins TRBV6-1 to TRBJ2-4; no firm D call. Germline V CDR1 and CDR2: MNHNS, SASEGT. The CDR3 contains 14 residues. Trimming left V 6 bases short and J 0 bases short, with 9 bases between. CDR3 region: CASSQSLAKNIQYF. For the CDR3, the DNA is TGTGCCAGCAGCCAGAGTTTAGCCAAAAACATTCAGTACTTC.

CDR3 nucleotides: TGTGCCAGCAGCGACGGCCAGGGTTCCGATGAGCAGTTCTTC. Amino acid sequence: CASSDGQGSDEQFF. V and J are TRBV7-6 and TRBJ2-1; D may be TRBD1 (5 bases). V dropped 5 bases and J dropped 8 bases, with 16 bases sitting between them. In germline, CDR1 is SGHVS, CDR2 FNYEAQ. CDR3 size: 14 residues. The variable domain in full, completed from reference TRBV7-6 and TRBJ2-1, reads GAGVSQSPRYKVTKRGQDVALRCDPISGHVSLYWYRQALGQGPEFLTYFNYEAQQDKSGLPNDRFSAERPEGSISTLTIQRTEQRDSAMYRCASSDGQGSDEQFFGPGTRLTVL.

This chain links TRBV5-4 with TRBJ2-7, with 7 bases fitting TRBD2. The CDR3 extends over 15 amino acids. CDR1 and CDR2 (germline): SGHNT, YYREEE (reference sequence). The V gene end was trimmed by 0 bases and the J gene end by 4 bases; junction bases not matched to a gene: 7. The CDR3 DNA reads TGTGCCAGCAGCTTGGGGGACTACCGAAGATACGAGCAGTACTTC. Its protein is CASSLGDYRRYEQYF. The full variable domain, rest sourced from reference TRBV5-4 and TRBJ2-7, is ETGVTQSPTHLIKTRGQQVTLRCSSQSGHNTVSWYQQALGQGPQFIFQYYREEENGRGNFPPRFSGLQFPNYSSELNVNALELDDSALYLCASSLGDYRRYEQYFGPGTRLTVT.

The J gene is TRBJ2-5, the V gene TRBV7-6; the D is unclear. Trimming took off 1 base at V and 1 base at J, with 7 bases between the two ends. The CDR3 is made up of 14 amino acids. The V gene's germline CDR1 is SGHVS and CDR2 FNYEAQ. CDR3 DNA sequence: TGTGCCAGCAGCTTAGTACAGCTCCAAGAGACCCAGTACTTC. It yields the protein CASSLVQLQETQYF.

This sequence joins TRBV19 and TRBJ2-3; perhaps D is TRBD1 or TRBD2 (6 bases each). CDR3 length equals 15 residues. Germline V gene data show CDR1 as LNHDA and CDR2 as SQIVND (reference sequence). Trimming pared 2 bases from V and 2 bases from J, leaving 11 bases between. The CDR3 bases are TGTGCCAGTAGTATAATCGGGGGCACCACAGATACGCAGTATTTT. Encoded protein: CASSIIGGTTDTQYF. Based on the CDR3 plus reference TRBV19 and TRBJ2-3, the full variable domain is DGGITQSPKYLFRKEGQNVTLSCEQNLNHDAMYWYRQDPGQGLRLIYYSQIVNDFQKGDIAEGYSVSREKKESFPLTVTSAQKNPTAFYLCASSIIGGTTDTQYFGPGTRLTVL.

In this sample, this clone turned up once. The V gene is TRBV15, the J gene TRBJ2-2, with 11 bases lining up with TRBD1. The V gene's germline CDR1 is LNHNV and CDR2 YYDKDF (reference sequence). CDR3 length: 15 residues. Trimming at V came to 5 bases and at J to 8 bases, leaving 7 bases not matched to a gene. The DNA for the CDR3 is TGTGCCACCAGCGGGGACAGGGGGGGGTTGGGGGAGCTGTTTTTT. Translating gives CATSGDRGGLGELFF.

This chain uses TRBV10-2 with TRBJ2-3; D not resolved. This CDR3 is 14 amino acids long. V lost 7 bases, J lost 5 bases, and 16 bases lay in between. Germline lookup yields CDR1 WSHSY and CDR2 SAAADI. The CDR3 DNA is TGCGCCAGCATTCATCAGGCCGGGCTAGATACGCAGTATTTT. This encodes CASIHQAGLDTQYF.

The chain is built from TRBV28 and TRBJ2-5; D is uncertain. The germline V gene encodes CDR1 MDHEN and CDR2 SYDVKM. The ends were cut back, 7 bases at V and 6 bases at J, with 21 bases in the middle. This CDR3 has 15 amino acids. The DNA for the CDR3 is TGTGCCAGCAACCCCGGACGGGCTATCGAAAAGACCCAGTACTTC. It is translated as CASNPGRAIEKTQYF.

The rearrangement links TRBV5-1 to TRBJ1-1, with no clear D. V was trimmed by 1 base and J by 0 bases, leaving 7 bases between them. The CDR3 runs 14 residues. Germline V lookup: CDR1 SGHRS, CDR2 YFSETQ. CDR3 in DNA: TGCGCCAGCAGCTTGAGCAGATTGAACACTGAAGCTTTCTTT. Translated, it gives CASSLSRLNTEAFF.

The genes are TRBV28 and TRBJ2-7; 7 bases are a match to TRBD1. This CDR3 has 13 residues. Germline V gene sequence: CDR1 MDHEN, CDR2 SYDVKM. J lost 2 bases, V lost 8 bases, and 6 bases had no gene match. CDR3 in amino acids: CASERDSTYEQYF. For the CDR3, the DNA is TGTGCCAGCGAAAGGGACAGCACCTACGAGCAGTACTTC.

V and J are TRBV4-2 and TRBJ2-1; weak D call: TRBD2 (6 bases). CDR1 is LGHNA and CDR2 is YNFKEQ in the germline V gene. This CDR3 comprises 16 residues. The V and J ends lost 4 bases and 7 bases respectively, with 20 bases between them. Here the CDR3 DNA reads TGTGCCAGCAGCCCCCGCGAGGGCGGGATGCGGAATGAGCAGTTCTTC. Translation gives CASSPREGGMRNEQFF.

The V and J genes are TRBV5-1 and TRBJ2-5; 11 nucleotides match TRBD2. The CDR3 contains 17 residues. Trimming cost V 3 bases and J 5 bases; bases outside gene matches: 12. Germline-derived CDR1 and CDR2 are SGHRS and YFSETQ. CDR3 DNA sequence: TGCGCCAGCAGCTCGACTAGCGGGACGTCCCAAAGGGAGACCCAGTACTTC. It yields the protein CASSSTSGTSQRETQYF.

V gene TRBV5-1 combines with J gene TRBJ2-5; TRBD2 matches 11 bases. V was clipped by 2 bases and J by 5 bases; unmatched bases: 5. This CDR3 spans 15 amino acids. CDR1 SGHRS and CDR2 YFSETQ come from the germline V gene. In nucleotides, the CDR3 is TGCGCCAGCAGCTTAGGACTAGCGGGTCCGGAGACCCAGTACTTC. It encodes CASSLGLAGPETQYF.

This rearrangement joins TRBV9 to TRBJ2-7; 8 positions agree with TRBD2. The V segment lost 1 base and the J segment 6 bases; nucleotides outside the gene matches: 9. There are 15 residues in the CDR3. Looked up from germline, CDR1 is SGDLS and CDR2 is YYNGEE. CDR3 sequence reads: CASSVTSGRISEQYF. CDR3 nucleotide sequence: TGTGCCAGCAGCGTAACGAGCGGGAGAATTTCCGAGCAGTACTTC.

The chain couples TRBV5-6 to TRBJ2-1, with 10 bases matching TRBD2. Germline CDR1 reads SGHDT; CDR2 reads YYEEEE. V lost 0 bases, J lost 5 bases, and 8 bases stayed unmatched. This CDR3 region has 17 residues. The CDR3 bases are TGTGCCAGCAGCTTGGATTTGGTAGCGGGAGGTAACAATGAGCAGTTCTTC. The encoded protein is CASSLDLVAGGNNEQFF. The variable domain in full, completed from reference TRBV5-6 and TRBJ2-1, reads DAGVTQSPTHLIKTRGQQVTLRCSPKSGHDTVSWYQQALGQGPQFIFQYYEEEERQRGNFPDRFSGHQFPNYSSELNVNALLLGDSALYLCASSLDLVAGGNNEQFFGPGTRLTVL.

The rearrangement joins TRBV28 to TRBJ1-6, with 7 bases fitting TRBD1. The V gene end was trimmed by 5 bases and the J gene end by 8 bases; junction bases not matched to a gene: 9. This CDR3 is 15 amino acids long. Germline CDR1 and CDR2: MDHEN and SYDVKM. The CDR3 region has the DNA TGTGCCAGCAGTAACAGGGGTATTAATCATTCACCCCTCCACTTT. Residues: CASSNRGINHSPLHF.

The V call is TRBV28, the J call TRBJ2-3; weak D call: TRBD2 (5 bases). The CDR3 is 14 amino acids. V lost 3 bases and J 5 bases, leaving 12 bases between the germline ends. Germline CDR1 reads MDHEN; CDR2 reads SYDVKM. The CDR3 sequence is CASSFPGRGDTQYF. The CDR3 coding sequence is TGTGCCAGCAGTTTCCCAGGCCGGGGAGATACGCAGTATTTT. Looking up the rest from reference TRBV28 and TRBJ2-3 gives the full variable domain: DVKVTQSSRYLVKRTGEKVFLECVQDMDHENMFWYRQDPGLGLRLIYFSYDVKMKEKGDIPEGYSVSREKKERFSLILESASTNQTSMYLCASSFPGRGDTQYFGPGTRLTVL.

The chain is built from TRBV5-3 and TRBJ1-2; TRBD1 aligns across 7 bases. TRBV5-3 qualifies as an ORF whose function is uncertain. J gave up 4 bases and V 7 bases, and 19 bases lay outside the gene matches. The CDR3 runs to 17 residues. Here the CDR3 DNA reads TGTGCCAGAGGCGGGAACTTACAGGGGACCGCTAGCTATGGCTACACCTTC. This gives the protein CARGGNLQGTASYGYTF.

This clone has just one count. J is TRBJ2-7 and V is TRBV5-1, with 8 bases matching TRBD1. This CDR3 is 14 amino acids long. V gave up 5 bases and J gave up 0 bases; unmatched junction bases: 4. Germline values: CDR1 SGHRS, CDR2 YFSETQ. Here the CDR3 DNA reads TGCGCCAGCAGAGGACAGGGCTCCTCCTACGAGCAGTACTTC. Its translation: CASRGQGSSYEQYF.

This rearrangement joins TRBV29-1 to TRBJ2-7; perhaps TRBD2 as D (5 bases). CDR3 length: 12 residues. V was pared by 5 bases and J by 0 bases, with 8 bases between. Germline V gives CDR1 SQVTM, CDR2 ANQGSEA. CDR3 nucleotide sequence: TGCAGCGTTTCGGAGGACTCCTACGAGCAGTACTTC. Translation: CSVSEDSYEQYF.

The rearrangement links TRBV12-2 to TRBJ1-5; the DNA was not used to check the table's D call, TRBD1. TRBV12-2 is tagged as a pseudogene. The CDR3 covers 20 residues. In nucleotides, the CDR3 is TGTGCAAGTCGCTTAGGGTTGGTTCCAGGGGCATACTATAGCAATCAGCCCCAGCATTTT. Translating gives CASRLGLVPGAYYSNQPQHF.